The 14 T cell receptor beta chains presented below share a single source sample, sequenced in a study of cytomegalovirus exposure and HLA in healthy donors. The repertoire was sequenced with immunoSEQ multiplex PCR; TCRdb's copy has only in-frame clones and lacks some. The table has about 120,000 clones, approximately 90% seen once. The sequenced sample consisted of PBMCs. All receptors derive from a woman aged 18-35 years in good health and CMV-seronegative.

This sequence joins TRBV5-1 and TRBJ1-2; 7 bases line up with TRBD1. Germline V CDR1 and CDR2: SGHRS, YFSETQ. The CDR3 has 15 amino acids. J lost 0 bases, V lost 4 bases, and 6 bases had no gene match. The CDR3, as DNA: TGCGCCAGCAGCGTAGGGACAGCAGCTAACTATGGCTACACCTTC. Its protein product is CASSVGTAANYGYTF.

The CDR3 sequence: CASSQDARGGETQYF. DNA of the CDR3: TGCGCCAGCAGCCAAGATGCGCGGGGCGGAGAGACCCAGTACTTC. The chain has TRBV4-1 and TRBJ2-5; D might be TRBD2 (6 bases). The length of the CDR3 is 15 residues. The germline V gene encodes CDR1 MGHRA and CDR2 YSYEKL. V lost 0 bases to trimming and J lost 4 bases, with 12 bases between them.

The chain is built from TRBV12-5 and TRBJ2-1; the match to TRBD2 covers 8 bases. The junction had 6 bases not matched to a gene; V was cut back by 0 bases and J by 2 bases. Germline CDR1 reads LGHNT; CDR2 reads FRNRAP. The CDR3 length is 17 residues. In DNA, the CDR3 is TGTGCTAGTGGTTTGGTACGGAGCGGGAGCCCCTACAATGAGCAGTTCTTC. Residues: CASGLVRSGSPYNEQFF.

The V and J genes are TRBV7-9 and TRBJ1-4; TRBD1 might be the D (6 bases). The CDR3 consists of 16 residues. Trimming left V 3 bases short and J 0 bases short, with 11 bases between. From germline, CDR1 is SEHNR and CDR2 FQNEAQ (reference sequence). The CDR3 DNA reads as TGTGCCAGCAGCTTGCAGGGGCTTACAACTAATGAAAAACTGTTTTTT. This codes for CASSLQGLTTNEKLFF. Looking up the rest from reference TRBV7-9 and TRBJ1-4 gives the full variable domain: DTGVSQNPRHKITKRGQNVTFRCDPISEHNRLYWYRQTLGQGPEFLTYFQNEAQLEKSRLLSDRFSAERPKGSFSTLEIQRTEQGDSAMYLCASSLQGLTTNEKLFFGSGTQLSVL.

The chain uses TRBV19 and TRBJ2-3; D remains unclear. Germline V CDR1 and CDR2: LNHDA, SQIVND (reference sequence). This CDR3 comprises 12 residues. V gave up 7 bases and J gave up 2 bases, with 7 bases separating them. CDR3 DNA: TGTGCCAGTACACAGAACACAGATACGCAGTATTTT. It yields the protein CASTQNTDTQYF.

This clone was found a few times. V usage is TRBV27 and J usage is TRBJ1-4; TRBD1 agrees at 8 bases. The V segment lost 3 bases and the J segment 0 bases; nucleotides outside the gene matches: 9. Germline V gene sequence: CDR1 MNHEY, CDR2 SMNVEV (reference sequence). There are 18 residues in the CDR3. The DNA for the CDR3 is TGTGCCAGCAGTTTGGCCTACAGGGGGGTTTCAACTAATGAAAAACTGTTTTTT. The encoded protein is CASSLAYRGVSTNEKLFF. Full variable domain (rest looked up from reference TRBV27 and TRBJ1-4): EAQVTQNPRYLITVTGKKLTVTCSQNMNHEYMSWYRQDPGLGLRQIYYSMNVEVTDKGDVPEGYKVSRKEKRNFPLILESPSPNQTSLYFCASSLAYRGVSTNEKLFFGSGTQLSVL.

The gene calls are TRBV5-5 and TRBJ1-5; a possible D gene is TRBD1 (5 bases). The CDR3 totals 13 residues. V was trimmed by 3 bases and J by 6 bases, leaving 10 bases between them. CDR1 is SGHKS and CDR2 is YYEKEE in the germline V gene (reference sequence). The CDR3 DNA is TGTGCCAGCAGCTCGTCAGGGATTCAGCCCCAGCATTTT. Its translation: CASSSSGIQPQHF.

This clone was seen a handful of times. The rearrangement uses TRBV10-3 and TRBJ1-1, with a weak D call TRBD1 (5 bases). CDR3 length: 15 residues. Trimming cost V 3 bases and J 1 base, with 12 bases left between them. Germline CDR1 ENHRY, CDR2 SYGVKD. CDR3 DNA sequence: TGTGCCATCAGTGAATTCTTCGGGGGGAACACTGAAGCTTTCTTT. It translates to CAISEFFGGNTEAFF.

This sequence joins TRBV5-8 and TRBJ2-7; possibly TRBD1 for D (6 bases). CDR1 is SGHTS and CDR2 is YDEGEE in the germline V gene. This CDR3 is 14 amino acids long. V shed 2 bases and J shed 7 bases, with 16 bases lying between them. The chain's CDR3 is CASSLTGNWGEQYF. The CDR3 nucleotides read TGTGCCAGCAGCTTAACAGGGAACTGGGGGGAGCAGTACTTC.

This chain uses TRBV19 with TRBJ1-1; no clear D. From germline, CDR1 is LNHDA and CDR2 SQIVND (reference sequence). This CDR3 has 15 amino acids. With 4 bases removed from V and 6 bases from J, the gap between germline ends came to 18 bases. The CDR3 sequence is CASSKFAGSGSEAFF. CDR3 sequence (DNA): TGTGCCAGTAGTAAATTCGCGGGTAGCGGGTCTGAAGCTTTCTTT.

This chain connects TRBV5-1 to TRBJ2-5; possibly TRBD2 for D (6 bases). The germline gives CDR1 SGHRS, CDR2 YFSETQ. The CDR3 is 15 residues long. V lost 0 bases and J 2 bases, leaving 11 bases between the germline ends. The CDR3 region is CASSLGPGDQETQYF. As DNA, the CDR3 is TGCGCCAGCAGCTTGGGTCCGGGAGATCAAGAGACCCAGTACTTC.

J is TRBJ2-2 and V is TRBV14; D might be TRBD1 (6 bases). Trimming took off 0 bases at V and 4 bases at J, with 9 bases between the two ends. Looked up from germline, CDR1 is SGHDN and CDR2 is FVKESK. This CDR3 is built from 15 residues. This chain's CDR3 is CASSQDTGPTGELFF. As DNA, the CDR3 is TGTGCCAGCAGCCAAGACACAGGGCCCACCGGGGAGCTGTTTTTT. The whole variable domain, remainder taken from reference TRBV14 and TRBJ2-2, is EAGVTQFPSHSVIEKGQTVTLRCDPISGHDNLYWYRRVMGKEIKFLLHFVKESKQDESGMPNNRFLAERTGGTYSTLKVQPAELEDSGVYFCASSQDTGPTGELFFGEGSRLTVL.

The chain recombines TRBV29-1 with TRBJ1-3; 7 bases are shared with TRBD1. This CDR3 contains 15 residues. The V gene end was trimmed by 6 bases and the J gene end by 5 bases; junction bases not matched to a gene: 13. The germline gives CDR1 SQVTM, CDR2 ANQGSEA. The CDR3 coding sequence is TGCAGCGTCGCCTGGGATTGGGACAGTAGAAACACCATATATTTT. Its protein product is CSVAWDWDSRNTIYF. Complete variable domain (other parts from reference TRBV29-1 and TRBJ1-3): SAVISQKPSRDICQRGTSLTIQCQVDSQVTMMFWYRQQPGQSLTLIATANQGSEATYESGFVIDKFPISRPNLTFSTLTVSNMSPEDSSIYLCSVAWDWDSRNTIYFGEGSWLTVV.

V is TRBV6-1 and J is TRBJ2-1; 10 bases are a match to TRBD1. CDR1 MNHNS and CDR2 SASEGT come from the germline V gene. CDR3 length equals 15 residues. V was pared by 2 bases and J by 12 bases, with 10 bases of the junction left unmatched. In DNA, the CDR3 is TGTGCCAGCAGTGAATGGACAGGGGGGTCATATGGGCAGTTCTTC. It codes for CASSEWTGGSYGQFF.